These 3 T cell receptor beta chains share one sample of origin, sequenced in a study of cytomegalovirus exposure and HLA in healthy donors. Vbeta (60) and Jbeta (13) primers were used in the PCR. Clones were sequenced by immunoSEQ multiplex PCR, and TCRdb holds only the in-frame ones, with some missing. The table lists some 120,000 clones, 60% to 85% of them singletons. Sequencing was done on a sample of PBMCs. The origin of the receptors is a man aged 25-45 years in good health and CMV-seronegative.

This chain uses TRBV6-6 with TRBJ1-3; D uncertain. The CDR3 extends over 16 amino acids. CDR1 MNHNY and CDR2 SVGAGI come from the germline V gene (reference sequence). The V end was cut by 5 bases, the J end by 7 bases, with 21 bases between. For the CDR3, the DNA is TGTGCCAGCAGTCGGGTTGGGGAGCAAGGACGGAACACCATATATTTT. This codes for CASSRVGEQGRNTIYF.

This clone was observed a few times. This rearrangement joins TRBV7-9 to TRBJ2-3; D perhaps matches TRBD1 (6 bases). From germline, CDR1 is SEHNR and CDR2 FQNEAQ (reference sequence). V lost 2 bases and J lost 5, with 17 bases in between. The CDR3 totals 16 residues. In nucleotides, the CDR3 is TGTGCCAGCAGCTTACCGAGACACCAGGGACAAGATACGCAGTATTTT. It encodes CASSLPRHQGQDTQYF. The whole variable domain, remainder taken from reference TRBV7-9 and TRBJ2-3, is DTGVSQNPRHKITKRGQNVTFRCDPISEHNRLYWYRQTLGQGPEFLTYFQNEAQLEKSRLLSDRFSAERPKGSFSTLEIQRTEQGDSAMYLCASSLPRHQGQDTQYFGPGTRLTVL.

This chain joins TRBV7-2 and TRBJ2-3; a possible D gene is TRBD2 (5 bases). The V and J ends lost 4 bases and 0 bases respectively, with 14 bases between them. Germline loops: CDR1 SGHTA, CDR2 FQGNSA. This CDR3 spans 16 amino acids. CDR3 sequence (DNA): TGTGCCAGCAGCTCAAGTCTGGGGAGAAGCACAGATACGCAGTATTTT. Translating it yields CASSSSLGRSTDTQYF.